Each of the 21 T cell receptor beta chains below was sequenced from the same sample in a study of shared clonotypes between healthy human individuals. Clones were read by immunoSEQ multiplex PCR, and TCRdb kept only the in-frame ones, dropping some. The data contain 2.5 million or so clones, approximately 94% of them seen just once; the ten biggest clones take up about 0.13%. Material for sequencing was naive CD4+ T cells sorted from blood. The subset is: CD45RA+ positively selected. The receptors originated from a young man in good health.

This clone was seen only once. This rearrangement joins TRBV6-6 to TRBJ1-2, with TRBD1 matching 9 bases. The V and J ends lost 11 bases and 7 bases, in that order; junction bases with no gene match: 8. Germline lookup yields CDR1 MNHNY and CDR2 SVGAGI (reference sequence). The CDR3 is made up of 12 amino acids. The CDR3 nucleotides read TGTGCCTGCGGACAGGGGATCAGTGGCTACACCTTC. Its translation: CACGQGISGYTF.

The rearrangement uses TRBV6-5 and TRBJ1-6, with 8 bases fitting TRBD1. Germline assignment: CDR1 MNHEY and CDR2 SVGAGI. V was clipped by 2 bases and J by 5 bases; unmatched bases: 2. This CDR3 spans 15 amino acids. CDR3 protein: CASSYGQGHNSPLHF. CDR3 DNA sequence: TGTGCCAGCAGTTACGGACAGGGCCATAATTCACCCCTCCACTTT.

The chain's CDR3 is CASRLTASNEQFF. The CDR3 nucleotides read TGTGCCAGCAGGTTGACAGCTAGTAATGAGCAGTTCTTC. This chain uses TRBV7-2 with TRBJ2-1; D might be TRBD1 (5 bases). The V and J ends lost 6 bases and 7 bases respectively, with 13 bases between them. The CDR3 has 13 amino acids. CDR1 is SGHTA, CDR2 FQGNSA, per germline.

The chain employs TRBV30 and TRBJ2-6; D gene ambiguous. The V gene's germline CDR1 is GTSNPN and CDR2 SVGIG (reference sequence). This CDR3 comprises 13 residues. V lost 3 bases, J lost 4 bases, and 7 bases lay in between. Here the CDR3 DNA reads TGTGCCTGGAGACAGTCCGGGGCCAACGTCCTGACTTTC. It yields the protein CAWRQSGANVLTF.

Worth noting for this clone: Sequence at one end of the junction differs from germline and may be a read error. The rearrangement uses TRBV2 and TRBJ2-5; no clear D. Germline V gene data show CDR1 as SNHLY and CDR2 as FYNNEI. The CDR3 totals 11 residues. CDR3 sequence reads: CAGSTTETQYF. The CDR3 DNA sequence: TGTGCCGGCAGCACTACCGAGACCCAGTACTTC.

The V and J genes are TRBV4-1 and TRBJ1-2, with D possibly being TRBD1 (5 bases). This CDR3 has 16 residues. With 0 bases removed from V and 6 bases from J, the gap between germline ends came to 17 bases. Per germline, CDR1 MGHRA and CDR2 YSYEKL. CDR3 DNA: TGCGCCAGCAGCCAAGAGACGAAGGGGCGCACTCATGGCTACACCTTC. It specifies CASSQETKGRTHGYTF.

This clone was counted a few times. The chain has TRBV5-1 and TRBJ1-1, with TRBD1 matching over 10 bases. The CDR3 runs 14 residues. Unmatched junction bases numbered 6, after V lost 6 bases and J lost 4 bases. Germline V gene lookup returns CDR1 SGHRS and CDR2 YFSETQ. The CDR3 reads CASTPGTGATEAFF. Here the CDR3 DNA reads TGCGCCAGCACCCCCGGGACAGGGGCCACTGAAGCTTTCTTT.

This chain connects TRBV28 to TRBJ1-1, with 7 bases identical to TRBD1. In germline, CDR1 is MDHEN, CDR2 SYDVKM. The CDR3 loop spans 13 amino acids. V was pared by 7 bases and J by 1 base, with 3 bases of the junction left unmatched. The CDR3 reads CASTRGGNTEAFF. As DNA, the CDR3 is TGTGCCAGCACCAGGGGGGGGAACACTGAAGCTTTCTTT.

Details on this clone: Other DNA sequences from this sample encode an identical CDR3 as well. The CDR3 reads CAISESVGEKLFF. CDR3 in DNA: TGTGCCATCAGTGAGTCTGTCGGGGAAAAACTGTTTTTT. The rearrangement links TRBV10-3 to TRBJ1-4; no reliable D call. This CDR3 has 13 amino acids. V dropped 0 bases and J dropped 8 bases, with 7 bases sitting between them. CDR1 ENHRY and CDR2 SYGVKD come from the germline V gene.

V is TRBV6-6 and J is TRBJ1-2, with D hard to call. Trimming took 5 bases from V and 4 from J, leaving 11 bases between them. The CDR3 is 13 residues long. CDR1 is MNHNY, CDR2 SVGAGI, per germline (reference sequence). CDR3 bases: TGTGCCAGCAGTCGTCGGGTGTTCTATGGCTACACCTTC. Residues: CASSRRVFYGYTF.

The rearrangement uses TRBV10-3 and TRBJ2-2; TRBD2 might be the D (5 bases). The germline CDR1 and CDR2 sequences are ENHRY and SYGVKD. The CDR3 totals 15 residues. V was shortened by 4 bases and J by 2 bases, with 11 bases between the two germline ends. The CDR3 loop reads CAISVEDSNTGELFF. The CDR3 region has the DNA TGTGCCATCAGTGTTGAGGACTCCAACACCGGGGAGCTGTTTTTT.

The chain recombines TRBV2 with TRBJ1-3; 7 bases are a match to TRBD1. Trimming at V came to 4 bases and at J to 3 bases, leaving 6 bases not matched to a gene. CDR1 SNHLY and CDR2 FYNNEI come from the germline V gene. The CDR3 runs to 15 residues. The CDR3 spells CASSALGGSGNTIYF. For the CDR3, the DNA is TGTGCCAGCAGTGCATTAGGGGGCAGTGGAAACACCATATATTTT.

The V and J genes are TRBV5-1 and TRBJ2-1; 12 nucleotides line up with TRBD2. Germline V gene sequence: CDR1 SGHRS, CDR2 YFSETQ. V dropped 0 bases and J dropped 8; count of bases not matched to a gene: 3. The length of the CDR3 is 15 residues. CDR3 loop: CASSLATSGRYEQFF. The DNA for the CDR3 is TGCGCCAGCAGCTTGGCCACTAGCGGGAGGTATGAGCAGTTCTTC.

The gene calls are TRBV15 and TRBJ1-1; unclear D gene. Germline CDR1 is LNHNV and CDR2 is YYDKDF (reference sequence). This CDR3 is 16 amino acids long. V was shortened by 0 bases and J by 1 base, with 12 bases between the two germline ends. DNA for the CDR3: TGTGCCACCAGCAGAGATCTAAGAGGTGGGAACACTGAAGCTTTCTTT. It is translated as CATSRDLRGGNTEAFF.

The J gene is TRBJ1-6, the V gene TRBV11-2; D gene ambiguous. In germline, CDR1 is SGHAT, CDR2 FQNNGV. V lost 2 bases to trimming and J lost 11 bases, with 22 bases between them. The CDR3 consists of 17 residues. The CDR3 spells CASSLSVGGLRATPLHF. As DNA, the CDR3 is TGTGCCAGCAGCTTATCAGTCGGCGGTCTGAGGGCTACACCCCTCCACTTT.

The chain links TRBV5-8 to TRBJ2-7, with a possible D match to TRBD2 (5 bases). Germline lookup yields CDR1 SGHTS and CDR2 YDEGEE. The V end lost 4 bases, the J end lost 3 bases, and 20 bases lay between the germline ends. This CDR3 comprises 16 residues. The CDR3, as DNA: TGTGCCAGCAGCCCGAGGGAACCCAGTCTTAACTACGAGCAGTACTTC. Its translation: CASSPREPSLNYEQYF. Full variable domain (remainder filled in from reference TRBV5-8 and TRBJ2-7): EAGVTQSPTHLIKTRGQQATLRCSPISGHTSVYWYQQALGLGLQFLLWYDEGEERNRGNFPPRFSGRQFPNYSSELNVNALELEDSALYLCASSPREPSLNYEQYFGPGTRLTVT.

Notes on this clone: The same CDR3 can be traced to other DNA sequences in this sample. This rearrangement joins TRBV6-6 to TRBJ1-2; 7 bases map to TRBD1. The J segment lost 4 bases and the V segment lost 3 bases, leaving 8 bases of the junction unmatched. CDR1 and CDR2 from the germline V gene are MNHNY and SVGAGI (reference sequence). There are 15 residues in the CDR3. CDR3 in DNA: TGTGCCAGCAGTTATTCTCAGGGGGAGGGCTATGGCTACACCTTC. Translating gives CASSYSQGEGYGYTF.

This chain links TRBV28 with TRBJ2-1; D is uncertain. Trimming took off 5 bases at V and 4 bases at J, with 9 bases between the two ends. Per germline, CDR1 MDHEN and CDR2 SYDVKM. The CDR3 spans 13 residues. CDR3 sequence: CASSLRRYNEQFF. The CDR3 DNA follows: TGTGCCAGCAGTCTAAGGCGGTACAATGAGCAGTTCTTC.

This rearrangement joins TRBV7-2 to TRBJ2-3, with 8 bases matching TRBD2. There are 16 residues in the CDR3. V gave up 5 bases and J gave up 2 bases; unmatched junction bases: 9. The germline V gene encodes CDR1 SGHTA and CDR2 FQGNSA. The CDR3 protein is CASSRDSGAFTDTQYF. CDR3 nucleotide sequence: TGTGCCAGCAGCCGAGATAGCGGGGCGTTCACAGATACGCAGTATTTT.

This chain joins TRBV29-1 and TRBJ2-4; no reliable D call. The CDR3 sequence is 12 residues long. Trimming shortened V by 5 bases and J by 6 bases, and 11 bases separated the two germline ends. Germline lookup yields CDR1 SQVTM and CDR2 ANQGSEA. The DNA of the CDR3 is TGCAGCGTTCGACTGAATTTAAACATTCAGTACTTC. This encodes CSVRLNLNIQYF.

This sequence joins TRBV6-6 and TRBJ1-1; D gene unclear. V was pared by 11 bases and J by 1 base, with 14 bases between. The CDR3 is made up of 13 amino acids. From germline, CDR1 is MNHNY and CDR2 SVGAGI (reference sequence). The CDR3 region has the DNA TGTGCCGTTGTGCCCAGGCCGAACACTGAAGCTTTCTTT. It encodes CAVVPRPNTEAFF.